This TCR beta chain is from a study of cytomegalovirus exposure and HLA in healthy donors. The CDR3 has 11 residues. The germline CDR1 and CDR2 sequences are SGHNT and YYREEE (reference sequence). V was clipped by 4 bases and J by 7 bases, with 8 bases between them. In the PCR, 60 Vbeta and 13 Jbeta primers were used. The assay was immunoSEQ multiplex PCR, and TCRdb's table has in-frame clones only and misses some. Of approximately 160,000 clones listed, 77% are singletons. This clone was seen a handful of times. The source is a woman between 25 and 40 years old in good health and CMV-seronegative. The sequencing input was PBMCs. The rearrangement joins TRBV5-4 to TRBJ1-2; no clear D. As DNA, the CDR3 is TGTGCCAGCAGCGCGGAGGGTGGCTACACCTTC. Protein sequence: CASSAEGGYTF.